Presented here are 27 T cell receptor beta chains from one specimen sequenced in a study of blood T cell repertoires in COVID-19. Measured with immunoSEQ multiplex PCR; TCRdb has only the in-frame clones, and not every one. The sample has 90,000 or so clones; less than 95% are singletons. Sequencing was carried out using peripheral blood. These receptors were taken from a man younger than 35 with COVID-19, enrolled during active disease.

The chain combines TRBV28 with TRBJ1-1; D ambiguous. This CDR3 is built from 13 residues. With 5 bases removed from V and 5 bases from J, the gap between germline ends came to 12 bases. Germline V gene lookup returns CDR1 MDHEN and CDR2 SYDVKM. The CDR3 region is CASSPPRRTEAFF. CDR3 nucleotide sequence: TGTGCCAGCAGTCCCCCCCGGAGAACTGAAGCTTTCTTT.

V gene TRBV7-2 combines with J gene TRBJ2-3; 9 bases align to TRBD1. CDR1 SGHTA and CDR2 FQGNSA come from the germline V gene. The length of the CDR3 is 15 residues. With 3 bases clipped from V and 2 bases from J, the junction kept 3 bases outside the gene matches. The CDR3, as DNA: TGTGCCAGCAGCTTGTGGGACAGGGCCACAGATACGCAGTATTTT. This encodes CASSLWDRATDTQYF.

The chain couples TRBV28 to TRBJ2-7, with TRBD1 matching 9 bases. The CDR3 has 12 amino acids. Germline V gives CDR1 MDHEN, CDR2 SYDVKM. With 7 bases clipped from V and 6 bases from J, the junction kept 4 bases outside the gene matches. CDR3 DNA sequence: TGTGCCAGCATCGGGGACAGGGCCGAGCAGTACTTC. Translation gives CASIGDRAEQYF.

The V call is TRBV28, the J call TRBJ2-2; 8 bases are shared with TRBD1. Germline CDR1 reads MDHEN; CDR2 reads SYDVKM. There are 16 residues in the CDR3. V lost 2 bases and J lost 5; bases outside the gene matches: 7. DNA for the CDR3: TGTGCCAGCAGTTTACTGGACAGGGTTGAAACCGGGGAGCTGTTTTTT. Amino acids: CASSLLDRVETGELFF.

The chain has TRBV27 and TRBJ2-7; 14 bases align to TRBD2. CDR3 length: 15 amino acids. After removal of 5 bases from V and 6 bases from J, the junction contained 6 bases not matched to a gene. Germline lookup yields CDR1 MNHEY and CDR2 SMNVEV (reference sequence). The CDR3 sequence is CASSPGLAGVGEQYF. Written as DNA, the CDR3 is TGTGCCAGCAGTCCGGGACTAGCGGGAGTTGGCGAGCAGTACTTC.

This clone has only one observation. This chain joins TRBV1 and TRBJ2-3; the table's TRBD2 call for D was not verified on the DNA. TRBV1 is a known pseudogene. The CDR3 has 16 amino acids. CDR3 nucleotide sequence: TGCACCAGCAGCCCTTCCAATTGTCCGGGCACAGATACGCAGTATTTT. Its translation: CTSSPSNCPGTDTQYF.

V gene TRBV6-5 combines with J gene TRBJ2-7; no reliable D call. Germline V gene lookup returns CDR1 MNHEY and CDR2 SVGAGI. The ends were cut back, 7 bases at V and 2 bases at J, with 6 bases in the middle. The CDR3 is 11 residues long. CDR3 protein: CASNSAYEQYF. CDR3 coding DNA: TGTGCCAGCAATTCAGCCTACGAGCAGTACTTC.

The chain has TRBV13 and TRBJ2-7; 7 bases line up with TRBD1. This CDR3 contains 14 residues. The trim removed 6 bases at V and 4 bases at J, leaving 9 bases unmatched. CDR1 is PRHDT and CDR2 is FYEKMQ in the germline V gene (reference sequence). The CDR3 is CASRGRGRGYEQYF. As DNA, the CDR3 is TGTGCCAGCAGAGGAAGGGGGCGCGGATACGAGCAGTACTTC.

The rearrangement uses TRBV11-2 and TRBJ2-7; 8 positions match TRBD2. This CDR3 comprises 16 residues. Unmatched junction bases numbered 9, after V lost 4 bases and J lost 1 base. CDR1 and CDR2 from the germline V gene are SGHAT and FQNNGV. The DNA for the CDR3 is TGTGCCAGCAGCTCGGTCAGCGGGAGAGGATCCTACGAGCAGTACTTC. It encodes CASSSVSGRGSYEQYF.

This chain links TRBV9 with TRBJ2-5; TRBD1 matches 7 bases. Trimming removed 4 bases from V and 5 bases from J; junction bases left unmatched: 8. Germline CDR1 SGDLS, CDR2 YYNGEE. The CDR3 covers 14 residues. CDR3 in DNA: TGTGCCAGCAGCCCCCGGACAGGTCTGGAGACCCAGTACTTC. Protein product: CASSPRTGLETQYF.

J is TRBJ2-1 and V is TRBV9; TRBD2 aligns across 10 bases. The CDR3 is 17 residues long. Unmatched junction bases numbered 8, after V lost 3 bases and J lost 2 bases. CDR1 is SGDLS, CDR2 YYNGEE, per germline. The CDR3 nucleotides are TGTGCCAGCAGCGGATCCGCCGGGACTAGCGCCTACAATGAGCAGTTCTTC. This codes for CASSGSAGTSAYNEQFF.

The J gene is TRBJ2-5, the V gene TRBV24-1, with 9 bases aligning to TRBD1. Trimming removed 1 base from V and 5 bases from J; junction bases left unmatched: 4. CDR1 and CDR2 from the germline V gene are KGHDR and SFDVKD. The CDR3 is made up of 15 amino acids. The CDR3 loop is CATSDFRQGVETQYF. CDR3 DNA sequence: TGTGCCACCAGTGATTTTAGACAGGGGGTGGAGACCCAGTACTTC.

A few counts support this clone. The CDR3 DNA follows: TGTGCCAGCAGCTTCGACTCGGGAGGGGGGGAGCAGTTCTTC. It encodes CASSFDSGGGEQFF. The rearrangement links TRBV7-2 to TRBJ2-1; TRBD2 matches at 8 bases. The CDR3 covers 14 residues. J lost 10 bases, V lost 3 bases, and 8 bases had no gene match. CDR1 is SGHTA, CDR2 FQGNSA, per germline.

V and J are TRBV6-2 or TRBV6-3 and TRBJ1-1; 9 nucleotides line up with TRBD1. The J segment lost 0 bases and the V segment lost 5 bases, leaving 4 bases of the junction unmatched. The germline V gene has CDR1 MNHEY and CDR2 SVGEGT. This CDR3 is 15 amino acids long. DNA for the CDR3: TGTGCCAGCAGTCCCACAGGGGGCCTGAACACTGAAGCTTTCTTT. Translation gives CASSPTGGLNTEAFF.

This clone was found once. V gene TRBV6-2 or TRBV6-3 combines with J gene TRBJ2-1, with 11 bases that match TRBD2. Germline V gives CDR1 MNHEY, CDR2 SVGEGT. The CDR3 has 19 amino acids. V was pared by 5 bases and J by 0 bases, with 12 bases of the junction left unmatched. Written as DNA, the CDR3 is TGTGCCAGCAGTAACTGGAGACTAGCGGGACATAGCTCCTACAATGAGCAGTTCTTC. Translation gives CASSNWRLAGHSSYNEQFF.

The V call is TRBV28, the J call TRBJ2-1; possibly TRBD2 for D (6 bases). CDR1 is MDHEN and CDR2 is SYDVKM in the germline V gene. Trimming stripped 6 bases from V and 3 bases from J, with 15 bases between. The CDR3 covers 15 residues. Here the CDR3 DNA reads TGTGCCAGCAGCCCTCTAGCGCTGTTCTACAATGAGCAGTTCTTC. It codes for CASSPLALFYNEQFF. Full variable domain (remainder filled in from reference TRBV28 and TRBJ2-1): DVKVTQSSRYLVKRTGEKVFLECVQDMDHENMFWYRQDPGLGLRLIYFSYDVKMKEKGDIPEGYSVSREKKERFSLILESASTNQTSMYLCASSPLALFYNEQFFGPGTRLTVL.

The chain has TRBV27 and TRBJ1-6; possible D gene TRBD1, 5 bases. Germline V CDR1 and CDR2: MNHEY, SMNVEV (reference sequence). This CDR3 spans 14 amino acids. V dropped 7 bases and J dropped 6 bases, with 13 bases sitting between them. CDR3: CASKSWQGNSPLHF. Here the CDR3 DNA reads TGTGCCAGCAAGTCGTGGCAGGGTAATTCACCCCTCCACTTT.

The count of this clone is one. J is TRBJ2-7 and V is TRBV28; a weak D match, TRBD2 (6 bases). The CDR3 totals 14 residues. The V gene lost 7 bases and the J gene lost 5 bases, with 18 bases spanning the gap. Germline-derived CDR1 and CDR2 are MDHEN and SYDVKM. The CDR3 coding sequence is TGTGCCAGCACCCTACGGGTCGGAGGGGACGAGCAGTACTTC. Its protein product is CASTLRVGGDEQYF.

This chain uses TRBV5-1 with TRBJ2-7, with TRBD1 matching over 7 bases. The CDR3 loop spans 17 amino acids. The V and J ends lost 0 bases and 2 bases, in that order; junction bases with no gene match: 11. The germline V gene has CDR1 SGHRS and CDR2 YFSETQ. Written as DNA, the CDR3 is TGCGCCAGCAGCTTGGCCCCATCGACAGGGATTCCCTACGAGCAGTACTTC. Translating gives CASSLAPSTGIPYEQYF.

The chain links TRBV7-8 to TRBJ2-7; D ambiguous. The CDR3 is made up of 13 amino acids. Germline assignment: CDR1 SGHVS and CDR2 FQNEAQ. V gave up 5 bases and J gave up 0 bases, with 8 bases separating them. The CDR3 DNA follows: TGTGCCAGCAGCGTTGGCAGCTCCTACGAGCAGTACTTC. Its translation is CASSVGSSYEQYF.

On this clone itself: The junction departs from germline at one end; a sequencing error may be responsible. The chain couples TRBV7-2 to TRBJ2-2; maybe TRBD2 (5 bases). Per the germline V gene, CDR1 is SGHTA and CDR2 is FQGNSA. CDR3 size: 15 residues. The CDR3 bases are TGTGCCAGCAGCTTCCGCAGAGACGAACACCGGGGAGCTGTTTTT. It encodes CASSFRRDEHRGAVF.

The chain combines TRBV5-8 with TRBJ2-5, with 7 bases matching TRBD1. From germline, CDR1 is SGHTS and CDR2 YDEGEE. After removal of 4 bases from V and 2 bases from J, the junction contained 5 bases not matched to a gene. The CDR3 has 14 amino acids. The CDR3 coding sequence is TGTGCCAGCAGCAACCGGGACAGACAAGAGACCCAGTACTTC. Residues: CASSNRDRQETQYF.

The chain has TRBV4-1 and TRBJ1-5, with D perhaps TRBD1 (6 bases). The CDR3 length is 14 residues. In germline, CDR1 is MGHRA, CDR2 YSYEKL. The germline V and J ends were trimmed by 0 bases and 4 bases, with 7 bases remaining between them. The CDR3, as DNA: TGCGCCAGCAGCCAAGATAGGGGGAATCAGCCCCAGCATTTT. This encodes CASSQDRGNQPQHF.

The chain carries TRBV27 and TRBJ2-7, with a tentative D call TRBD2 (5 bases). V was shortened by 4 bases and J by 2 bases, with 9 bases between the two germline ends. The CDR3 has 13 amino acids. Per the germline V gene, CDR1 is MNHEY and CDR2 is SMNVEV (reference sequence). The DNA for the CDR3 is TGTGCCAGCAGTTGGAGCGGAACCTACGAGCAGTACTTC. Translated, it gives CASSWSGTYEQYF.

The chain uses TRBV2 and TRBJ1-2; D not resolved. The V end was cut by 8 bases, the J end by 6 bases, with 19 bases between. Germline V gene sequence: CDR1 SNHLY, CDR2 FYNNEI. The CDR3 is 14 amino acids. CDR3 loop: CASGGVGVRDGYTF. The CDR3, as DNA: TGTGCCAGCGGCGGCGTCGGGGTAAGGGATGGCTACACCTTC.

The rearrangement links TRBV7-6 to TRBJ2-2; D unresolved. Germline V gives CDR1 SGHVS, CDR2 FNYEAQ. V lost 0 bases, J lost 6 bases, and 11 bases lay in between. The CDR3 contains 15 residues. The CDR3 loop is CASSLASSASGELFF. The CDR3 DNA reads TGTGCCAGCAGCTTAGCGTCATCAGCGTCCGGGGAGCTGTTTTTT.

The chain is built from TRBV7-2 and TRBJ2-7; D perhaps matches TRBD1 (6 bases). Trimming removed 1 base from V and 1 base from J, with 17 bases in between. CDR1 and CDR2 (germline): SGHTA, FQGNSA. CDR3 length: 17 residues. As DNA, the CDR3 is TGTGCCAGCAGCTTAGTCTTGTTACGGACAGCTTCCTACGAGCAGTACTTC. Translation gives CASSLVLLRTASYEQYF. Drawing the rest from reference TRBV7-2 and TRBJ2-7, the complete variable domain is GAGVSQSPSNKVTEKGKDVELRCDPISGHTALYWYRQSLGQGLEFLIYFQGNSAPDKSGLPSDRFSAERTGGSVSTLTIQRTQQEDSAVYLCASSLVLLRTASYEQYFGPGTRLTVT.